The 31 T cell receptor beta chains in this list originate from one sample, sequenced in a study of relationships among human T cell subsets (dated by TCRdb to the early 2010s). Preparation of the library involved multiplex PCR. Sequencing instrument: 454 GS FLX. TCR alpha and beta CDR3 regions were amplified from mRNA by semiquantitative ARM-PCR. In ARM-PCR, tagged nested gene-specific primers were used first, and communal superprimers then performed exponential amplification. TCRdb itself trimmed the public reads at Q25 with fastp, ran MiXCR and retained productive beta chains. Identical CDR3 proteins give one entry, which carries the most common genes and DNA. The sample includes some 14,000 distinct CDR3 sequences, with 50% to 75% observed a single time. Clones ranked in the top ten supply approximately 2.3% of the sample. CD4+CD25+ regulatory T cells were selected from positively selected CD4+ cells using anti-CD25 beads.

Source material: Tregs sorted from blood. The receptors come from a man between 35 and 55 years old in good health.

This clonotype came up a few times. The rearrangement joins TRBV5-5 to TRBJ1-2; D remains ambiguous. Looked up from germline, CDR1 is SGHKS and CDR2 is YYEKEE (reference sequence). The V and J ends lost 3 bases and 2 bases respectively, with 5 bases between them. The CDR3 contains 12 residues. The CDR3 coding sequence is TGTGCCAGCAGCTCGCGAAACTATGGCTACACCTTC. Translating gives CASSSRNYGYTF.

The chain carries TRBV7-3 and TRBJ2-3; 8 nucleotides line up with TRBD2. Germline lookup yields CDR1 SGHTA and CDR2 FQGTGA. The CDR3 spans 15 residues. Losses at the gene ends were 4 bases for V and 3 bases for J; bases not matched to a gene: 6. The CDR3 here is CASSSGGARTDTQYF. The CDR3 region has the DNA TGTGCCAGCAGCTCCGGGGGGGCTAGGACAGATACGCAGTATTTT.

There are a few counts of this clonotype. The gene calls are TRBV20-1 and TRBJ2-7; D might be TRBD1 (6 bases). CDR3 length: 13 residues. Germline V CDR1 and CDR2: DFQATT, SNEGSKA (reference sequence). The ends were cut back, 4 bases at V and 3 bases at J, with 13 bases in the middle. The CDR3 spells CSAKDRFNYEQYF. The CDR3 DNA sequence: TGCAGTGCTAAAGACAGGTTTAACTACGAGCAGTACTTC.

Regarding this clonotype: The junction shows a germline mismatch at one end, possibly a read error. The J gene is TRBJ2-1, the V gene TRBV28, with D tentatively TRBD2 (6 bases). The germline gives CDR1 MDHEN, CDR2 SYDVKM. This CDR3 has 17 amino acids. The CDR3 spells CVSSFPGDFSSYNEQFF. In nucleotides, the CDR3 is TGTGTCAGCAGTTTCCCCGGGGACTTCAGCTCCTACAATGAGCAGTTCTTC.

This sequence joins TRBV11-2 and TRBJ1-1; 7 bases agree with TRBD1. Germline V lookup: CDR1 SGHAT, CDR2 FQNNGV. The ends lost 1 base at V and 5 bases at J; junction bases unmatched: 16. The CDR3 is 18 residues long. As DNA, the CDR3 is TGTGCCAGCAGCTTAGGGATTAGACAGGGTGGCGGTGGTACTGAAGCTTTCTTT. It encodes CASSLGIRQGGGGTEAFF.

As to this clonotype: A junction end diverges from the germline sequence, so it may reflect a read error. The gene calls are TRBV28 and TRBJ1-2; D is uncertain. The CDR3 sequence is 12 residues long. Germline V gene data show CDR1 as MDHEN and CDR2 as SYDVKM. Here the CDR3 reads CTSSLLNGGYTF. In DNA form, the CDR3 reads TGTACCAGCAGTTTATTGAACGGCGGCTACACCTTC.

This chain connects TRBV5-1 to TRBJ1-2, with D unresolved. The germline V and J ends were trimmed by 1 base and 8 bases, with 12 bases remaining between them. The CDR3 consists of 13 residues. In germline, CDR1 is SGHRS, CDR2 YFSETQ. CDR3 DNA sequence: TGCGCCAGCAGCTTGAGGCCAGACCAGGGCTACACCTTC. Protein sequence: CASSLRPDQGYTF. The variable domain in full, with the rest retrieved from reference TRBV5-1 and TRBJ1-2, is KAGVTQTPRYLIKTRGQQVTLSCSPISGHRSVSWYQQTPGQGLQFLFEYFSETQRNKGNFPGRFSGRQFSNSRSEMNVSTLELGDSALYLCASSLRPDQGYTFGSGTRLTVV.

J is TRBJ1-6 and V is TRBV7-8; D remains ambiguous. The germline CDR1 and CDR2 sequences are SGHVS and FQNEAQ. V lost 4 bases to trimming and J lost 1 base, with 5 bases between them. The CDR3 is 14 residues long. The DNA for the CDR3 is TGTGCCAGCAGCTCGTCTTCCTATAATTCACCCCTCCACTTT. This translates into CASSSSSYNSPLHF.

The V and J genes are TRBV5-6 and TRBJ2-7; tentatively, D is TRBD1 or TRBD2 (5 bases each). The CDR3 consists of 14 residues. Germline V gene lookup returns CDR1 SGHDT and CDR2 YYEEEE. V lost 9 bases and J lost 0, with 16 bases in between. CDR3 sequence (DNA): TGTGCCATCGGGGCCCGGGAAACCTCCTACGAGCAGTACTTC. Translating gives CAIGARETSYEQYF.

This chain uses TRBV4-1 with TRBJ2-1; a possible D gene is TRBD2 (6 bases). V lost 1 base, J lost 12 bases, and 16 bases lay in between. This CDR3 comprises 14 residues. In germline, CDR1 is MGHRA, CDR2 YSYEKL. This CDR3 is CASSQVISGTGQFF. In DNA form, the CDR3 reads TGCGCCAGCAGCCAAGTTATTAGCGGAACAGGGCAGTTCTTC.

V is TRBV2 and J is TRBJ2-3, with D perhaps TRBD2 (5 bases). Trimming took 1 base from V and 6 from J, leaving 8 bases between them. Germline lookup yields CDR1 SNHLY and CDR2 FYNNEI. CDR3 length: 13 residues. The CDR3 spells CASSEGWEDTQYF. CDR3 nucleotide sequence: TGTGCCAGCAGTGAAGGTTGGGAGGATACGCAGTATTTT.

This sequence joins TRBV5-1 and TRBJ2-7, with D unclear. Germline assignment: CDR1 SGHRS and CDR2 YFSETQ. This CDR3 has 11 residues. Trimming took off 0 bases at V and 4 bases at J, with 2 bases between the two ends. The CDR3 here is CASSLEYEQYF. Written as DNA, the CDR3 is TGCGCCAGCAGCTTGGAATACGAGCAGTACTTC.

By frequency in the sample, this clonotype is medium-sized (0.01 to 0.1%). The chain joins TRBV10-3 to TRBJ2-7; possibly TRBD1 for D (6 bases). CDR3 length equals 14 residues. Trimming cost V 4 bases and J 5 bases, with 15 bases left between them. The germline gives CDR1 ENHRY, CDR2 SYGVKD. The CDR3 loop reads CAISAGRGSDEQYF. In DNA, the CDR3 is TGTGCCATCAGTGCGGGCAGGGGAAGCGACGAGCAGTACTTC.

The gene calls are TRBV28 and TRBJ2-1; 8 bases fit TRBD2. The length of the CDR3 is 13 residues. The V segment lost 7 bases and the J segment 6 bases; nucleotides outside the gene matches: 5. The germline V gene has CDR1 MDHEN and CDR2 SYDVKM. CDR3 amino acids: CASNWAGGNEQFF. The DNA of the CDR3 is TGTGCCAGCAATTGGGCGGGGGGCAATGAGCAGTTCTTC.

The CDR3 region has the DNA TGTGCCAGCAGTTTAGCGACAGTAATGAACACTGAAGCTTTCTTT. It is translated as CASSLATVMNTEAFF. The chain carries TRBV12-3 or TRBV12-4 and TRBJ1-1; TRBD1 is a possible D gene (5 bases). CDR3 length: 15 residues. The V and J ends lost 0 bases and 0 bases respectively, with 8 bases between them.

The chain combines TRBV7-8 with TRBJ2-5; 10 nucleotides align to TRBD2. The trim removed 2 bases at V and 4 bases at J, leaving 7 bases unmatched. This CDR3 is 16 amino acids long. CDR1 is SGHVS, CDR2 FQNEAQ, per germline. The CDR3 region is CASSLRLAGVRETQYF. CDR3 nucleotides: TGTGCCAGCAGCTTAAGGCTAGCGGGAGTCAGAGAGACCCAGTACTTC.

This sequence joins TRBV10-2 and TRBJ2-1, with D possibly being TRBD2 (6 bases). With 3 bases removed from V and 3 bases from J, the gap between germline ends came to 15 bases. This CDR3 is 16 amino acids long. CDR1 and CDR2 (germline): WSHSY, SAAADI. The CDR3 DNA is TGCGCCAGCAGTGACTGGGCTAGCGCCTTCTACAATGAGCAGTTCTTC. Amino acid sequence: CASSDWASAFYNEQFF.

CDR3 residues: CASSIGPRTQAYNEQFF. In DNA, the CDR3 is TGTGCCAGTAGTATTGGCCCGAGGACTCAAGCCTACAATGAGCAGTTCTTC. The chain combines TRBV19 with TRBJ2-1, with D possibly being TRBD2 (5 bases). The V gene lost 3 bases and the J gene lost 2 bases, with 17 bases spanning the gap. The germline gives CDR1 LNHDA, CDR2 SQIVND (reference sequence). The CDR3 spans 17 residues. The variable domain in full, completed from reference TRBV19 and TRBJ2-1, reads DGGITQSPKYLFRKEGQNVTLSCEQNLNHDAMYWYRQDPGQGLRLIYYSQIVNDFQKGDIAEGYSVSREKKESFPLTVTSAQKNPTAFYLCASSIGPRTQAYNEQFFGPGTRLTVL.

This clonotype was seen a handful of times. This chain uses TRBV5-1 with TRBJ2-1; D may be TRBD1 (5 bases). The CDR3 extends over 12 amino acids. Germline values: CDR1 SGHRS, CDR2 YFSETQ. Trimming removed 1 base at V and 8 bases at J, with 7 bases between. The CDR3 loop is CASSLTGDEQFF. As DNA, the CDR3 is TGCGCCAGCAGCTTGACAGGCGATGAGCAGTTCTTC.

This clonotype was detected a few times. Compared with germline, one end of the junction differs, possibly owing to a read error. V and J are TRBV5-4 and TRBJ2-1; TRBD1 might be the D (5 bases). The CDR3 consists of 15 residues. CDR1 and CDR2 (germline): SGHNT, YYREEE (reference sequence). The CDR3 spells CASSQDKSSYNEQFF. The CDR3 coding sequence is TGCGCCAGCAGCCAGGACAAGAGCTCCTACAATGAGCAGTTCTTC.

The chain is built from TRBV11-2 and TRBJ1-5; 7 bases map to TRBD1. V was clipped by 0 bases and J by 4 bases; unmatched bases: 3. This CDR3 has 15 residues. The V gene's germline CDR1 is SGHAT and CDR2 FQNNGV. The CDR3 DNA is TGTGCCAGCAGCTTAGAGACAGGGCCGAATCAGCCCCAGCATTTT. It encodes CASSLETGPNQPQHF.

This clonotype was detected only a few times. The chain employs TRBV30 and TRBJ1-1; unclear D gene. The CDR3 length is 12 residues. V was clipped by 4 bases and J by 1 base, with 7 bases between them. Germline V lookup: CDR1 GTSNPN, CDR2 SVGIG (reference sequence). CDR3 bases: TGTGCCTGGATCCGGGCGAACACTGAAGCTTTCTTT. Its translation: CAWIRANTEAFF.

The chain links TRBV19 to TRBJ2-1, with D perhaps TRBD1 or TRBD2 (5 bases each). The germline V and J ends were trimmed by 3 bases and 10 bases, with 10 bases remaining between them. The CDR3 spans 12 residues. CDR1 and CDR2 from the germline V gene are LNHDA and SQIVND (reference sequence). CDR3 nucleotides: TGTGCCAGTAGTATCGGGGCGGTCGAGCAGTTCTTC. It specifies CASSIGAVEQFF. The entire variable domain, with the rest obtained from reference TRBV19 and TRBJ2-1, is as follows: DGGITQSPKYLFRKEGQNVTLSCEQNLNHDAMYWYRQDPGQGLRLIYYSQIVNDFQKGDIAEGYSVSREKKESFPLTVTSAQKNPTAFYLCASSIGAVEQFFGPGTRLTVL.

The chain links TRBV28 to TRBJ2-5; the D gene is possibly TRBD2 (5 bases). Trimming cost V 6 bases and J 0 bases, with 8 bases left between them. Germline V gene data show CDR1 as MDHEN and CDR2 as SYDVKM. There are 13 residues in the CDR3. Here the CDR3 reads CASRSGDQETQYF. CDR3 nucleotides: TGTGCCAGCAGATCCGGGGACCAAGAGACCCAGTACTTC.

A few counts support this clonotype. V usage is TRBV7-9 and J usage is TRBJ1-5; D gene unclear. The CDR3 consists of 15 residues. Germline CDR1 reads SEHNR; CDR2 reads FQNEAQ (reference sequence). V lost 1 base to trimming and J lost 2 bases, with 9 bases between them. Written as DNA, the CDR3 is TGTGCCAGCAGCTTAGGGGATTCCGGCAATCAGCCCCAGCATTTT. This encodes CASSLGDSGNQPQHF.

This chain connects TRBV30 to TRBJ2-1; 9 positions agree with TRBD2. From germline, CDR1 is GTSNPN and CDR2 SVGIG (reference sequence). After removal of 0 bases from V and 10 bases from J, the junction contained 10 bases not matched to a gene. The CDR3 covers 15 residues. This CDR3 is CAWSVGLAGRDEQFF. CDR3 DNA: TGTGCCTGGAGTGTCGGGCTAGCGGGAAGGGACGAGCAGTTCTTC. The full variable domain, rest sourced from reference TRBV30 and TRBJ2-1, is SQTIHQWPATLVQPVGSPLSLECTVEGTSNPNLYWYRQAAGRGLQLLFYSVGIGQISSEVPQNLSASRPQDRQFILSSKKLLLSDSGFYLCAWSVGLAGRDEQFFGPGTRLTVL.

The chain joins TRBV10-1 to TRBJ1-1; D possibly corresponds to TRBD1 (5 bases). The CDR3 covers 14 residues. V was shortened by 2 bases and J by 2 bases, with 9 bases between the two germline ends. CDR1 WNHNN and CDR2 SYGVQD come from the germline V gene (reference sequence). The CDR3 reads CASSEQGSNTEAFF. The CDR3 nucleotides are TGCGCCAGCAGTGAGCAGGGCTCAAACACTGAAGCTTTCTTT.

The CDR3 loop reads CASSLAVGKTGELFF. CDR3 nucleotide sequence: TGTGCCAGCAGTTTAGCGGTCGGGAAAACCGGGGAGCTGTTTTTT. This sequence joins TRBV12-3 or TRBV12-4 and TRBJ2-2, with D possibly matching TRBD2 (5 bases). The V end was cut by 0 bases, the J end by 5 bases, with 10 bases between. The CDR3 extends over 15 amino acids.

The chain uses TRBV5-1 and TRBJ2-3, with a tentative D call TRBD1 (5 bases). The V end was cut by 2 bases, the J end by 2 bases, with 12 bases between. Germline CDR1 and CDR2: SGHRS and YFSETQ. The length of the CDR3 is 15 residues. The CDR3 is CASSLVVGATDTQYF. CDR3 bases: TGCGCCAGCAGCTTAGTTGTAGGGGCCACAGATACGCAGTATTTT.

The chain links TRBV10-1 to TRBJ2-7; 7 bases align to TRBD1. CDR1 is WNHNN, CDR2 SYGVQD, per germline (reference sequence). This CDR3 contains 13 residues. Trimming removed 4 bases from V and 3 bases from J; junction bases left unmatched: 3. The CDR3 nucleotides read TGCGCCAGCAGTGCCGCAGGGGGCTACGAGCAGTACTTC. Amino acids: CASSAAGGYEQYF.

The chain employs TRBV6-4 and TRBJ1-5, with D perhaps matching TRBD1 (5 bases). The CDR3 is 14 residues long. Germline assignment: CDR1 MRHNA and CDR2 SNTAGT. V lost 2 bases and J lost 6, with 11 bases in between. The CDR3 region is CASSDGGVFQPQHF. DNA of the CDR3: TGTGCCAGCAGTGACGGAGGGGTATTTCAGCCCCAGCATTTT.